Detailed here is one T cell receptor beta chain. The antigen remains unidentified. This sample is drawn from a study of blood T cells in healthy people across ages. Study outcomes and limitations: Fewer expanded clones and more diversity marked long-lived versus aged donors. Per million T cells, the diversity of TCR beta decreased roughly linearly as age advanced.

A sample-barcoded 5' primer and a J-beta primer mix were used in a second PCR of about 7 to 12 cycles. A minimum of 2.5 million CDR3-containing paired-end reads was obtained for each sample. MiXCR was run by TCRdb on the 5' RACE reads, yielding one entry per CDR3 protein. The sample has over 950,000 distinct CDR3 sequences, roughly 50% seen once. CDR1 is MDHEN and CDR2 is SYDVKM in the germline V gene. Unmatched junction bases numbered 6, after V lost 5 bases and J lost 4 bases. CDR3 size: 15 residues. Sequencing input: blood. The sequence was obtained from a woman aged 55 to 70 in good health. This chain connects TRBV28 to TRBJ2-1, with 9 nucleotides matching TRBD2. The chain's CDR3 is CASSLGLAYYNEQFF. The CDR3 DNA sequence: TGTGCCAGCAGTCTTGGACTAGCGTATTACAATGAGCAGTTCTTC.